The 30 T cell receptor beta chains below all came from one sample that was sequenced in a study of neoadjuvant anti-PD-1 for oral cavity cancer. The table came from immunoSEQ multiplex PCR; TCRdb's copy has only in-frame clones and leaves some out. The sample has around 60,000 clones, approximately 79% seen once. The sample was PBMCs, taken before nivolumab (anti-PD-1) treatment. These receptors all stem from a person aged 35 to 85 with oral cavity squamous cell carcinoma.

This clone was seen once. The chain is built from TRBV5-1 and TRBJ2-2; D is unclear. This CDR3 comprises 14 residues. V shed 6 bases and J shed 7 bases, with 16 bases lying between them. Germline assignment: CDR1 SGHRS and CDR2 YFSETQ. This chain's CDR3 is CASKSEATGGELFF. CDR3 in DNA: TGCGCCAGCAAGAGCGAGGCCACCGGCGGGGAGCTGTTTTTT.

The rearrangement uses TRBV5-4 and TRBJ1-1, with TRBD1 matching over 7 bases. Losses at the gene ends were 4 bases for V and 11 bases for J; bases not matched to a gene: 14. This CDR3 comprises 14 residues. From germline, CDR1 is SGHNT and CDR2 YYREEE (reference sequence). Written as DNA, the CDR3 is TGTGCCAGCAGCCCCCTCGCAGGTACAGGGGCGGCTTTCTTT. It translates to CASSPLAGTGAAFF.

This clone occurred once. DNA of the CDR3: TGTGCCAGCTCACCACCGGATTCACCCTACTACGAGCAGTACTTC. Its protein product is CASSPPDSPYYEQYF. The chain joins TRBV18 to TRBJ2-7; D is uncertain. The CDR3 is 15 amino acids. V gave up 0 bases and J gave up 3 bases, with 12 bases separating them. The germline CDR1 and CDR2 sequences are KGHSH and LQKENI.

This clone was seen just once. V gene TRBV5-1 combines with J gene TRBJ2-6, with TRBD1 as a possible D gene (6 bases). The CDR3 is 16 amino acids. Trimming removed 1 base at V and 1 base at J, with 9 bases between. Germline lookup yields CDR1 SGHRS and CDR2 YFSETQ. DNA for the CDR3: TGCGCCAGCAGCTTGACCACAGGGTCTGGGGCCAACGTCCTGACTTTC. This gives the protein CASSLTTGSGANVLTF.

The rearrangement links TRBV7-2 to TRBJ2-5; 10 bases match TRBD2. Trimming removed 5 bases from V and 7 bases from J; junction bases left unmatched: 13. The CDR3 contains 16 residues. Germline V CDR1 and CDR2: SGHTA, FQGNSA. DNA of the CDR3: TGTGCCAGCAGCCCTCCGAGCGGGGGGGCTCCGGGGACCCAGTACTTC. Translation: CASSPPSGGAPGTQYF.

The chain uses TRBV6-1 and TRBJ1-2; possibly TRBD1 for D (5 bases). The length of the CDR3 is 12 residues. V dropped 6 bases and J dropped 5 bases, with 10 bases sitting between them. Germline V CDR1 and CDR2: MNHNS, SASEGT. This CDR3 reads CASRGTDYGYTF. The CDR3 coding sequence is TGTGCCAGCAGGGGGACGGATTATGGCTACACCTTC.

The chain employs TRBV18 and TRBJ1-1; the D is unclear. The CDR3 length is 14 residues. Germline-derived CDR1 and CDR2 are KGHSH and LQKENI. Trimming took off 6 bases at V and 1 base at J, with 12 bases between the two ends. The CDR3 loop reads CASSSSRGNTEAFF. CDR3 nucleotides: TGTGCCAGCTCGTCCTCACGGGGGAACACTGAAGCTTTCTTT.

The V call is TRBV18, the J call TRBJ1-2, with D possibly being TRBD1 (6 bases). The germline gives CDR1 KGHSH, CDR2 LQKENI. V lost 3 bases, J lost 2 bases, and 10 bases lay in between. The CDR3 covers 14 residues. CDR3 residues: CASSPRGQNYGYTF. The CDR3 bases are TGTGCCAGCTCACCCCGGGGGCAGAACTATGGCTACACCTTC.

The chain links TRBV9 to TRBJ2-2, with 7 bases that match TRBD2. From germline, CDR1 is SGDLS and CDR2 YYNGEE. CDR3 length: 15 residues. Trimming at V came to 0 bases and at J to 6 bases, leaving 5 bases not matched to a gene. The CDR3 here is CASSVVSGDAGELFF. Written as DNA, the CDR3 is TGTGCCAGCAGCGTAGTCAGCGGGGACGCCGGGGAGCTGTTTTTT.

CDR3 nucleotide sequence: TGTGCCAGCACCGATTTAGCGGGAGCAACCGGGGAGCTGTTTTTT. Protein sequence: CASTDLAGATGELFF. The gene calls are TRBV4-2 and TRBJ2-2, with 9 bases identical to TRBD2. Germline V gene sequence: CDR1 LGHNA, CDR2 YNFKEQ. CDR3 length equals 15 residues. V lost 7 bases, J lost 5 bases, and 8 bases stayed unmatched.

This chain connects TRBV5-6 to TRBJ1-5; D may be TRBD1 (5 bases). Germline V gene sequence: CDR1 SGHDT, CDR2 YYEEEE. V was shortened by 4 bases and J by 5 bases, with 16 bases between the two germline ends. The CDR3 runs 15 residues. CDR3 amino acids: CASSRGRIAHQPQHF. CDR3 nucleotide sequence: TGTGCCAGCAGCAGGGGACGAATCGCCCATCAGCCCCAGCATTTT.

The rearrangement joins TRBV19 to TRBJ2-2; 10 nucleotides line up with TRBD2. J gave up 5 bases and V 4 bases, and 7 bases lay outside the gene matches. The CDR3 consists of 16 residues. CDR1 and CDR2 from the germline V gene are LNHDA and SQIVND (reference sequence). The CDR3, as DNA: TGTGCCAGTAGTAAGATTCTAGCGGGGGCGACCGGGGAGCTGTTTTTT. It codes for CASSKILAGATGELFF.

The J gene is TRBJ2-2, the V gene TRBV5-1; D possibly uses TRBD1 or TRBD2 (5 bases each). Between the trimmed V and J ends, which lost 5 bases and 4 bases, there was a span of 12 bases. The length of the CDR3 is 14 residues. Germline CDR1 SGHRS, CDR2 YFSETQ. CDR3 bases: TGCGCCAGCAGTTTGACTGGGACCACCGGGGAGCTGTTTTTT. Its protein product is CASSLTGTTGELFF. Using reference TRBV5-1 and TRBJ2-2 for the parts outside the CDR3, the full variable domain is KAGVTQTPRYLIKTRGQQVTLSCSPISGHRSVSWYQQTPGQGLQFLFEYFSETQRNKGNFPGRFSGRQFSNSRSEMNVSTLELGDSALYLCASSLTGTTGELFFGEGSRLTVL.

The V gene is TRBV5-1, the J gene TRBJ1-6; 7 bases are a match to TRBD1. This CDR3 is built from 15 residues. V shed 4 bases and J 10 bases; nucleotides not matched to a gene: 11. Germline V gives CDR1 SGHRS, CDR2 YFSETQ. Written as DNA, the CDR3 is TGCGCCAGCAGCCCGGTAGAGGGGGCGAGATCACCCCTCCACTTT. Its protein product is CASSPVEGARSPLHF.

The chain links TRBV21-1 to TRBJ1-1. TRBV21-1 is a pseudogene. The CDR3 covers 16 residues. The CDR3 loop is CASSKSFEKGNTEAFF. The CDR3 DNA sequence: TGTGCCAGCAGCAAATCGTTTGAAAAGGGGAACACTGAAGCTTTCTTT.

In its sample, this clone was seen once. The chain links TRBV5-6 to TRBJ1-1; possible D gene TRBD1, 5 bases. Germline assignment: CDR1 SGHDT and CDR2 YYEEEE. The CDR3 extends over 14 amino acids. The V and J ends lost 3 bases and 1 base respectively, with 10 bases between them. CDR3 loop: CASSSRTGNTEAFF. The CDR3 bases are TGTGCCAGCAGCTCCCGAACAGGGAACACTGAAGCTTTCTTT. The whole variable domain, filled in from reference TRBV5-6 and TRBJ1-1, reads DAGVTQSPTHLIKTRGQQVTLRCSPKSGHDTVSWYQQALGQGPQFIFQYYEEEERQRGNFPDRFSGHQFPNYSSELNVNALLLGDSALYLCASSSRTGNTEAFFGQGTRLTVV.

The chain is built from TRBV7-2 and TRBJ2-7, with no clear D. Germline V lookup: CDR1 SGHTA, CDR2 FQGNSA. Trimming pared 5 bases from V and 3 bases from J, leaving 5 bases between. This CDR3 comprises 11 residues. The CDR3 DNA follows: TGTGCCAGCAGCCTACACTACGAGCAGTACTTC. As protein: CASSLHYEQYF.

The chain joins TRBV6-4 to TRBJ1-3; weak D call: TRBD1 (5 bases). Trimming left V 5 bases short and J 8 bases short, with 13 bases between. This CDR3 spans 13 amino acids. Looked up from germline, CDR1 is MRHNA and CDR2 is SNTAGT. The DNA for the CDR3 is TGTGCCAGCAGTCACAGGCCGGGTGACACCATATATTTT. Translated, it gives CASSHRPGDTIYF.

This clone was seen once. The chain recombines TRBV19 with TRBJ1-5, with 10 positions matching TRBD1. Trimming removed 7 bases from V and 2 bases from J; junction bases left unmatched: 11. This CDR3 region has 17 residues. CDR1 and CDR2 from the germline V gene are LNHDA and SQIVND (reference sequence). The CDR3 region is CASKATGGREGNQPQHF. As DNA, the CDR3 is TGTGCCAGTAAGGCGACAGGGGGCCGGGAGGGCAATCAGCCCCAGCATTTT.

The chain employs TRBV7-2 and TRBJ2-3; 7 bases fit TRBD2. Germline CDR1 reads SGHTA; CDR2 reads FQGNSA. The junction had 5 bases not matched to a gene; V was cut back by 4 bases and J by 4 bases. The CDR3 length is 14 residues. As DNA, the CDR3 is TGTGCCAGCAGCTCACTAGCGTTCTCAGATACGCAGTATTTT. This codes for CASSSLAFSDTQYF.

This clone has a single count. This sequence joins TRBV15 and TRBJ1-3; 9 nucleotides match TRBD1. This CDR3 is built from 17 residues. V was clipped by 5 bases and J by 0 bases; unmatched bases: 8. Germline V gene sequence: CDR1 LNHNV, CDR2 YYDKDF (reference sequence). In nucleotides, the CDR3 is TGTGCCACCAGCGAGACCGGGACAGGGTTCTCTGGAAACACCATATATTTT. Protein product: CATSETGTGFSGNTIYF.

The chain has TRBV5-1 and TRBJ1-1; tentative D call: TRBD1 (5 bases). The CDR3 contains 12 residues. V gave up 3 bases and J gave up 8 bases, with 11 bases separating them. Germline assignment: CDR1 SGHRS and CDR2 YFSETQ. The CDR3 reads CASSSSGTEAFF. The CDR3 DNA reads as TGCGCCAGCAGCTCGTCAGGGACCGAAGCTTTCTTT.

The V gene is TRBV27, the J gene TRBJ1-2; D may be TRBD1 (5 bases). The CDR3 length is 15 residues. Germline V gene sequence: CDR1 MNHEY, CDR2 SMNVEV (reference sequence). Between the trimmed V and J ends, which lost 3 bases and 2 bases, there was a span of 13 bases. CDR3 sequence reads: CASSLSGRGNYGYTF. The CDR3 DNA reads TGTGCCAGCAGTTTGTCGGGACGGGGCAACTATGGCTACACCTTC.

The chain carries TRBV14 and TRBJ1-4, with D possibly being TRBD1 (5 bases). Germline CDR1 reads SGHDN; CDR2 reads FVKESK. This CDR3 spans 13 amino acids. The ends were cut back, 7 bases at V and 6 bases at J, with 12 bases in the middle. The CDR3 loop reads CASTRGVDEKLFF. The DNA for the CDR3 is TGTGCCAGCACCCGAGGGGTAGATGAAAAACTGTTTTTT.

This clone showed up just once. The chain joins TRBV6-1 to TRBJ1-1; tentative D call: TRBD1 (6 bases). Germline values: CDR1 MNHNS, CDR2 SASEGT. This CDR3 has 15 residues. The V end lost 10 bases, the J end lost 1 base, and 19 bases lay between the germline ends. The CDR3 DNA reads TGTGCCACCACCGTGTTGGCAGGGGAGAACACTGAAGCTTTCTTT. As protein: CATTVLAGENTEAFF.

This clone occurred once. The gene calls are TRBV5-1 and TRBJ1-2; D is unresolved. V was trimmed by 0 bases and J by 6 bases, leaving 12 bases between them. Germline-derived CDR1 and CDR2 are SGHRS and YFSETQ. The CDR3 totals 14 residues. The DNA for the CDR3 is TGCGCCAGCAGCTTGGACCGGGTTTGGGATGGCTACACCTTC. Translating it yields CASSLDRVWDGYTF.

This clone was counted a single time. The chain carries TRBV18 and TRBJ1-1; tentative D call: TRBD1 (6 bases). Germline V gives CDR1 KGHSH, CDR2 LQKENI. V lost 3 bases to trimming and J lost 0 bases, with 14 bases between them. The CDR3 contains 16 residues. The DNA of the CDR3 is TGTGCCAGCTCACCCCGACAGGAGATCATGAACACTGAAGCTTTCTTT. Amino acids: CASSPRQEIMNTEAFF.

The CDR3 loop is CASSFDQGQVEKLFF. The CDR3 region has the DNA TGTGCCAGCAGCTTTGACCAGGGGCAGGTGGAAAAACTGTTTTTT. The rearrangement uses TRBV5-6 and TRBJ1-4, with TRBD1 as a possible D gene (6 bases). This CDR3 spans 15 amino acids. Germline V gives CDR1 SGHDT, CDR2 YYEEEE. Trimming cost V 2 bases and J 8 bases, with 16 bases left between them.

The genes are TRBV28 and TRBJ1-2; no definite D call. CDR3 length: 14 amino acids. Germline V gene sequence: CDR1 MDHEN, CDR2 SYDVKM. The V end was cut by 5 bases, the J end by 3 bases, with 13 bases between. The CDR3 region has the DNA TGTGCCAGCAGTCCCACGGGTCGAGACTATGGCTACACCTTC. Protein sequence: CASSPTGRDYGYTF.

CDR3 sequence reads: CASSERQGHGMNTEAFF. CDR3 DNA sequence: TGCGCCAGCAGTGAGCGCCAGGGCCATGGAATGAACACTGAAGCTTTCTTT. V usage is TRBV10-2 and J usage is TRBJ1-1; D might be TRBD1 (5 bases). Germline assignment: CDR1 WSHSY and CDR2 SAAADI. The CDR3 is 17 residues long. V lost 2 bases to trimming and J lost 0 bases, with 16 bases between them.